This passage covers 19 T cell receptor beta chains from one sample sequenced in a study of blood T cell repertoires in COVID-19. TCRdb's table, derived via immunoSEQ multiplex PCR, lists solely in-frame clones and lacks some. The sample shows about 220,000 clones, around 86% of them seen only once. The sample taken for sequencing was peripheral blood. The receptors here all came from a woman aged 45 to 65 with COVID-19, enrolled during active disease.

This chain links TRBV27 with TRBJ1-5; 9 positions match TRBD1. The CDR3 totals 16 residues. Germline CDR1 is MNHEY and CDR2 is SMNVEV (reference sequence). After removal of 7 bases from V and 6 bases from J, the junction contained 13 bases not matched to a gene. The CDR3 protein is CASTQSGQGWAQPQHF. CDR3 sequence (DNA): TGTGCCAGCACTCAATCCGGACAGGGGTGGGCTCAGCCCCAGCATTTT.

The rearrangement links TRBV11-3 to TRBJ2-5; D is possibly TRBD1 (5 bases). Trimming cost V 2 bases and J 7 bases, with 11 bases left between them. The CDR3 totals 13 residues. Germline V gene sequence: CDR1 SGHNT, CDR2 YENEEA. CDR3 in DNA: TGTGCCAGCAGCTTAAGCAATCAGGGGACCCAGTACTTC. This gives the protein CASSLSNQGTQYF.

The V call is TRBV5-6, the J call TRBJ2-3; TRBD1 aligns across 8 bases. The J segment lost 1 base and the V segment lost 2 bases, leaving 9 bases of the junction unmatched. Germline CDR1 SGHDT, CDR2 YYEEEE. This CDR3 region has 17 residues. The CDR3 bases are TGTGCCAGCAGCTTTCAACGGACAGGGATTGGCACAGATACGCAGTATTTT. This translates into CASSFQRTGIGTDTQYF.

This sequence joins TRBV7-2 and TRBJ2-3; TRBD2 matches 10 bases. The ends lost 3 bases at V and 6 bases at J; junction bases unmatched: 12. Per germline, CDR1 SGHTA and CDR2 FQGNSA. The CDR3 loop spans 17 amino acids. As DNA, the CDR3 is TGTGCCAGCAGCTTCGTTAATAGCGGGGGGCCGGGGGATACGCAGTATTTT. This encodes CASSFVNSGGPGDTQYF.

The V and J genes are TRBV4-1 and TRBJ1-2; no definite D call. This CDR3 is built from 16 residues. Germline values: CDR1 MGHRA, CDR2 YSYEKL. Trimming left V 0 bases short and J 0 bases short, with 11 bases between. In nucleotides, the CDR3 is TGCGCCAGCAGCCAAGATCCCCAAACAGCTAACTATGGCTACACCTTC. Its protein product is CASSQDPQTANYGYTF.

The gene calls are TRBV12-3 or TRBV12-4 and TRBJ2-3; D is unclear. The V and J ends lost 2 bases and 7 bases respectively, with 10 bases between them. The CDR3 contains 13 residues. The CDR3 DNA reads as TGTGCCAGCAGTTTACACGACATTCATACGCAGTATTTT. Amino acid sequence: CASSLHDIHTQYF.

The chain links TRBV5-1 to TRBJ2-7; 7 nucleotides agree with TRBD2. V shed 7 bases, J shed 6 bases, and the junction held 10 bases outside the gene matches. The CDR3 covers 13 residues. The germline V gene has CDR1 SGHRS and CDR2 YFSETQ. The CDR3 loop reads CASRGEGPREQYF. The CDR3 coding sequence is TGCGCCAGCCGGGGGGAGGGCCCCCGCGAGCAGTACTTC.

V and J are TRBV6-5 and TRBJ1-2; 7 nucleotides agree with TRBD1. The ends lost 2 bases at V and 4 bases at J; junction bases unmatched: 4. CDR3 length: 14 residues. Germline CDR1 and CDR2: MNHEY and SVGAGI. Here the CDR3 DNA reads TGTGCCAGCAGTTACCAGGGACAGATCTATGGCTACACCTTC. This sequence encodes CASSYQGQIYGYTF.

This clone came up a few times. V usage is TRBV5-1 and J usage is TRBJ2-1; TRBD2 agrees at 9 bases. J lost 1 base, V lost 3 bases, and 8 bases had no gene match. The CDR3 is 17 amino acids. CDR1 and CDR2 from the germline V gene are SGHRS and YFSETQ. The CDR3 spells CASSSGGLARSYNEQFF. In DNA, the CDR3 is TGCGCCAGCAGCTCGGGCGGACTAGCGAGGTCCTACAATGAGCAGTTCTTC.

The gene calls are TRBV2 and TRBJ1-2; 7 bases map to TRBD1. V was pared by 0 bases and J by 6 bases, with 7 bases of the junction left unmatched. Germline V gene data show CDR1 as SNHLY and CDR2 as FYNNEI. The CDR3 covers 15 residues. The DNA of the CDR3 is TGTGCCAGCAGTGAAGCGACGACAGGGAGGAATGGCTACACCTTC. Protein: CASSEATTGRNGYTF.

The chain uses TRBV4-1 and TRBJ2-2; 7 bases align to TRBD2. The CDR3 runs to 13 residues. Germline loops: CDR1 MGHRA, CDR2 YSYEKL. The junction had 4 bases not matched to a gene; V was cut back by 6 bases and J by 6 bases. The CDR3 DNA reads TGCGCCAGCAGACCAGCGGGGCCCGGGGAGCTGTTTTTT. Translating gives CASRPAGPGELFF.

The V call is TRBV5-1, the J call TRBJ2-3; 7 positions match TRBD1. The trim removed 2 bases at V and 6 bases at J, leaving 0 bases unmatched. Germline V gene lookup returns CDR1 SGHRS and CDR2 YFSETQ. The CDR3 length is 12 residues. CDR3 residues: CASSLQGDTQYF. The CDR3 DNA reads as TGCGCCAGCAGCTTACAGGGGGATACGCAGTATTTT.

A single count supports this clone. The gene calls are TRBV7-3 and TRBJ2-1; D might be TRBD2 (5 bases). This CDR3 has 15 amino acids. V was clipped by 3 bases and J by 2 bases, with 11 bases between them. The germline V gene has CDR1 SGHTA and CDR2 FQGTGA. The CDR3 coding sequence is TGTGCCAGCAGCTTCGGACTCCGGCCCTACAATGAGCAGTTCTTC. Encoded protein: CASSFGLRPYNEQFF.

In DNA, the CDR3 is TGTGCCACCAGCAGAGATCGCCTAGCGGCAAATGAGCAGTTCTTC. Its translation: CATSRDRLAANEQFF. This chain uses TRBV15 with TRBJ2-1; 7 bases match TRBD2. Germline V gene sequence: CDR1 LNHNV, CDR2 YYDKDF (reference sequence). The ends lost 0 bases at V and 7 bases at J; junction bases unmatched: 6. This CDR3 is built from 15 residues.

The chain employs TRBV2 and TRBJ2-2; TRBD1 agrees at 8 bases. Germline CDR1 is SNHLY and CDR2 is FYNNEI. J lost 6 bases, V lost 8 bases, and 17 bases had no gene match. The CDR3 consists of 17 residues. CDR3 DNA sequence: TGTGCCAGCCGTACAGTTAGGACAGGGACGGGGTCCGGGGAGCTGTTTTTT. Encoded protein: CASRTVRTGTGSGELFF.

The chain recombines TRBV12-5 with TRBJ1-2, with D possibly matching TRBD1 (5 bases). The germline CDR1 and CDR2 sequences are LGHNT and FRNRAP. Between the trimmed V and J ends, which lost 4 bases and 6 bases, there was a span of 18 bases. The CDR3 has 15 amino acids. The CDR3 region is CASGSPGGPLNGYTF. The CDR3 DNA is TGTGCTAGTGGTTCCCCGGGGGGTCCTCTCAATGGCTACACCTTC.

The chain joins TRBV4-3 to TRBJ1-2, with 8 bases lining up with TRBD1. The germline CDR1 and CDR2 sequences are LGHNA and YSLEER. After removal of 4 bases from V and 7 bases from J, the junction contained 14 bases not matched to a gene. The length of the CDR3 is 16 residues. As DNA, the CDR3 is TGCGCCAGCAGCCGCGGGGTACAGGGGGGAATGGGTGGCTACACCTTC. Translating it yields CASSRGVQGGMGGYTF.

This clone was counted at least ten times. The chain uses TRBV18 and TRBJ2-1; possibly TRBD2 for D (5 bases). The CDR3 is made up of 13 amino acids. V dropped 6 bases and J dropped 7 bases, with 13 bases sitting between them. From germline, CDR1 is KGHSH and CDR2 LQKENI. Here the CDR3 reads CASSPGTMNEQFF. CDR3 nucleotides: TGTGCCAGCTCCCCGGGAACAATGAATGAGCAGTTCTTC.

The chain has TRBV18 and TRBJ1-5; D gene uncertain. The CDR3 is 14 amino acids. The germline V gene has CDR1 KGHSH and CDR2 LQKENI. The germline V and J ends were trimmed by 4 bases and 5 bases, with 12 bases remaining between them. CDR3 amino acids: CASSQLGGDQPQHF. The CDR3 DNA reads TGTGCCAGCTCACAACTAGGTGGGGATCAGCCCCAGCATTTT.